This TCR beta chain derives from a study of T cells in narcolepsy. At the level of the study: Enrolled donors included narcolepsy type 1 or type 2 patients and healthy controls. Study-wide results and limits: Autoreactive clonotypes reportedly recurred in blood of same and different patients, not controls. Autoreactive HCRT-specific and TRIB2-specific clonotypes were marked in same-patient CSF-versus-blood CD4+ comparisons.

CDR1 and CDR2 from the germline V gene are SQVTM and ANQGSEA. CDR3 length: 11 amino acids. V lost 0 bases, J lost 9 bases, and 8 bases lay in between. This clone was observed once. Its antigen is as yet unknown. The repertoire was sequenced with immunoSEQ multiplex PCR; TCRdb's copy has only in-frame clones and lacks some. The sample includes some 13,000 clones, about 89% of them seen just once. The specimen was CD45RA- memory CD4+ T cells from PBMCs. This chain uses TRBV29-1 with TRBJ1-1; weak D call: TRBD1 (5 bases). The receptor's source is a human donor with narcolepsy. CDR3 amino acids: CSVEDVDKAFF. The CDR3 bases are TGCAGCGTTGAAGATGTGGACAAAGCTTTCTTT.